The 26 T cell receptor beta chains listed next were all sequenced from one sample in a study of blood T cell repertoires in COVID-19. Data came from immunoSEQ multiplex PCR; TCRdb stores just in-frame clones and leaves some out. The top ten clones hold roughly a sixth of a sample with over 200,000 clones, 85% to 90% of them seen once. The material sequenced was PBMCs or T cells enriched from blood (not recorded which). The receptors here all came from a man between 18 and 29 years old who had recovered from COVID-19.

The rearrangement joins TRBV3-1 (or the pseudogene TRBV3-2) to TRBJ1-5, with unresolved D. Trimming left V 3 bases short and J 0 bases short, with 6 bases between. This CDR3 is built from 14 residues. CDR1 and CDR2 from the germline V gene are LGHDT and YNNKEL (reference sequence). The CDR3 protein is CASSQGHSNQPQHF. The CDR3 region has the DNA TGTGCCAGCAGCCAGGGCCATAGCAATCAGCCCCAGCATTTT.

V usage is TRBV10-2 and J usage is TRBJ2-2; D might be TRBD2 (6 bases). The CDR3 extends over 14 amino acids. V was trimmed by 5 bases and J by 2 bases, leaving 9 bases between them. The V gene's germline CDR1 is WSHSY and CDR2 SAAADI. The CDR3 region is CASSPGTNTGELFF. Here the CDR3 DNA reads TGCGCCAGCAGTCCCGGGACTAACACCGGGGAGCTGTTTTTT.

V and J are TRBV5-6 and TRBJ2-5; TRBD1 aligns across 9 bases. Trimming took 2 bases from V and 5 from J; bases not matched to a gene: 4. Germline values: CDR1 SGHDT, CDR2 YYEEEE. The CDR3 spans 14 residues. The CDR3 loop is CASSLQGAGETQYF. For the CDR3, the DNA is TGTGCCAGCAGCTTACAGGGGGCGGGTGAGACCCAGTACTTC.

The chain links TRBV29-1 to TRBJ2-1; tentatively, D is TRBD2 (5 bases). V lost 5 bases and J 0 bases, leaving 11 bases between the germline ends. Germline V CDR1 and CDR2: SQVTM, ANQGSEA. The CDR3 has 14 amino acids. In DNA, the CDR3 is TGCAGCGTTCCCACGGGGAGCTCCTACAATGAGCAGTTCTTC. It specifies CSVPTGSSYNEQFF.

CDR3 loop: CASYQRDTYNEQFF. Here the CDR3 DNA reads TGTGCCAGCTACCAGCGGGATACGTACAATGAGCAGTTCTTC. The chain has TRBV5-6 and TRBJ2-1, with 7 positions matching TRBD2. The CDR3 extends over 14 amino acids. Losses at the gene ends were 7 bases for V and 4 bases for J; bases not matched to a gene: 8. Germline loops: CDR1 SGHDT, CDR2 YYEEEE.

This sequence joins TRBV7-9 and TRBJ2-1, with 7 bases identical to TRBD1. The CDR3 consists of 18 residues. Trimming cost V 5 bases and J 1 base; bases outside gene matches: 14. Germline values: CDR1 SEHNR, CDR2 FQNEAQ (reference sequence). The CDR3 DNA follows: TGTGCCAGCAGCCCTCGGGACAGCGATTACTTGTCCTACAATGAGCAGTTCTTC. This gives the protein CASSPRDSDYLSYNEQFF.

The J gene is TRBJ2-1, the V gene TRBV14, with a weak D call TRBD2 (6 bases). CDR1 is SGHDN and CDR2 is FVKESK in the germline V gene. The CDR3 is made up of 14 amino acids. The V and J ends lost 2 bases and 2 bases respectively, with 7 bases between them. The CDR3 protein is CASSQLATYNEQFF. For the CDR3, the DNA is TGTGCCAGCAGCCAACTAGCGACCTACAATGAGCAGTTCTTC.

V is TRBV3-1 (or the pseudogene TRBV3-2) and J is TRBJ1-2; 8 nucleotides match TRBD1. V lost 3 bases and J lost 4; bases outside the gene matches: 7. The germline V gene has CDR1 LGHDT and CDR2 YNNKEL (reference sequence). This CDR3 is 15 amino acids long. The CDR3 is CASSQGTGDLYGYTF. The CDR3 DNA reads TGTGCCAGCAGCCAGGGGACAGGCGACCTCTATGGCTACACCTTC.

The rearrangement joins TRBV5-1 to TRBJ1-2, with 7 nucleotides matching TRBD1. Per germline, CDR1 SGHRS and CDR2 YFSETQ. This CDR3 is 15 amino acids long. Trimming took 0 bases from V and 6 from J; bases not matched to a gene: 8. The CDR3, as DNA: TGCGCCAGCAGCTTGGGGGTGACAGGGTTAGATGGCTACACCTTC. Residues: CASSLGVTGLDGYTF.

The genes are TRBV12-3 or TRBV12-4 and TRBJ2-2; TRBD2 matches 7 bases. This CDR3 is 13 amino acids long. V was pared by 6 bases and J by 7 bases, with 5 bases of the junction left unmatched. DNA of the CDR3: TGTGCCAGCAGCCCATGGGGGGGCGGGGAGCTGTTTTTT. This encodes CASSPWGGGELFF.

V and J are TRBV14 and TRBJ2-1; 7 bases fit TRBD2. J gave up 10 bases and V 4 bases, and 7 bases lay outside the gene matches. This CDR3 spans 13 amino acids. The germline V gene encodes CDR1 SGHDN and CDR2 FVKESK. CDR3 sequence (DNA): TGTGCCAGCAGCCCCCGGGACTATGACGAGCAGTTCTTC. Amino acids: CASSPRDYDEQFF.

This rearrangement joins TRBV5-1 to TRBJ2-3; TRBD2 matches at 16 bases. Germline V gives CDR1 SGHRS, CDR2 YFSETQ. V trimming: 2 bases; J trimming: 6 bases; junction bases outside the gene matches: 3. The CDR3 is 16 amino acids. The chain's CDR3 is CASSFGTSGREDTQYF. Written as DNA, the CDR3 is TGCGCCAGCAGCTTCGGGACTAGCGGGAGGGAGGATACGCAGTATTTT.

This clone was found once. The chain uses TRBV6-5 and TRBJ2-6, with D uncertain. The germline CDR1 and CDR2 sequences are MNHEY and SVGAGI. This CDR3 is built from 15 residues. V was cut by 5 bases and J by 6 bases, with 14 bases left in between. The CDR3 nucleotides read TGTGCCAGCAGTAACACAGCTCCCCCGGCCAACGTCCTGACTTTC. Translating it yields CASSNTAPPANVLTF.

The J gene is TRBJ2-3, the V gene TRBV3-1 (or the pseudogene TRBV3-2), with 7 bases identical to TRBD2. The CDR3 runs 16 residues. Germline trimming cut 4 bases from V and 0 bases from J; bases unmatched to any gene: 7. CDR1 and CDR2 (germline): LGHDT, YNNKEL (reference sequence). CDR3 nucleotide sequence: TGTGCCAGCAGCCTCCATGGCGGGGGTAGCACAGATACGCAGTATTTT. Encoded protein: CASSLHGGGSTDTQYF.

The CDR3 region has the DNA TGTGCCAGCAGCTCCGGACTAGCGGACTACAATGAGCAGTTCTTC. It is translated as CASSSGLADYNEQFF. This chain connects TRBV6-5 to TRBJ2-1; TRBD2 matches at 10 bases. The CDR3 extends over 15 amino acids. V gave up 6 bases and J gave up 3 bases; unmatched junction bases: 5. From germline, CDR1 is MNHEY and CDR2 SVGAGI.

CDR3 region: CASSTGGSYEQYF. The CDR3 bases are TGTGCCAGCAGTACGGGGGGGTCCTACGAGCAGTACTTC. V gene TRBV7-9 combines with J gene TRBJ2-7; 8 bases fit TRBD2. The V segment lost 6 bases and the J segment 1 base; nucleotides outside the gene matches: 2. CDR3 length: 13 residues. CDR1 is SEHNR and CDR2 is FQNEAQ in the germline V gene (reference sequence). The variable domain in full, with the rest retrieved from reference TRBV7-9 and TRBJ2-7, is DTGVSQNPRHKITKRGQNVTFRCDPISEHNRLYWYRQTLGQGPEFLTYFQNEAQLEKSRLLSDRFSAERPKGSFSTLEIQRTEQGDSAMYLCASSTGGSYEQYFGPGTRLTVT.

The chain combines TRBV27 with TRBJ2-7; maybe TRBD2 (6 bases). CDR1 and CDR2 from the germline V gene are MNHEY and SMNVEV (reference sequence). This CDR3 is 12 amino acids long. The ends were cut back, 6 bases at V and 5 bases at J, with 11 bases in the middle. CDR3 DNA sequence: TGTGCCAGCAGGTCGGGGGTCCACGAGCAGTACTTC. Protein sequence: CASRSGVHEQYF.

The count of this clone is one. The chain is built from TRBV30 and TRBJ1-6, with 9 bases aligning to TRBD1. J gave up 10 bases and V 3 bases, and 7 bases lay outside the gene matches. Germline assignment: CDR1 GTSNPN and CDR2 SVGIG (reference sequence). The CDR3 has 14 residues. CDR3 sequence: CAWSGQGFWSPLHF. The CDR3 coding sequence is TGTGCCTGGAGCGGACAGGGGTTTTGGTCACCCCTCCACTTT.

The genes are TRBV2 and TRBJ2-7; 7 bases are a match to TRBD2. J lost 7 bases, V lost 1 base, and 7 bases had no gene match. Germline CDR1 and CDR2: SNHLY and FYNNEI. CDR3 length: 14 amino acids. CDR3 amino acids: CASSEERGGREQYF. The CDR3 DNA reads TGTGCCAGCAGTGAAGAGCGGGGTGGACGGGAGCAGTACTTC.

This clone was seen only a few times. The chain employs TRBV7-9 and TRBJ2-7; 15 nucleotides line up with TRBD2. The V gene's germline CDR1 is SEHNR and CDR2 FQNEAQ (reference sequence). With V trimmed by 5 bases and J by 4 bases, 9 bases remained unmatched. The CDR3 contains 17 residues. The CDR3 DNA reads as TGTGCCAGCAGCGGACTAGCGGGAGGGCCGGAGGCTTACGAGCAGTACTTC. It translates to CASSGLAGGPEAYEQYF.

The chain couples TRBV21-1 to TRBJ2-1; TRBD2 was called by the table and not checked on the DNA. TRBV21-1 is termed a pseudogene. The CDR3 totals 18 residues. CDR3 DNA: TGTGCCAGCTGCAACCTACGCTGCGGGGGGCTAACCTACAATGAGCAGTTCTTC. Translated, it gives CASCNLRCGGLTYNEQFF.

The CDR3 coding sequence is TGTGCCAGCAGTCTCCGGACAGATGAAGCTTTCTTT. Residues: CASSLRTDEAFF. The gene calls are TRBV12-3 or TRBV12-4 and TRBJ1-1; TRBD1 is a possible D gene (6 bases). There are 12 residues in the CDR3. Trimming cost V 5 bases and J 7 bases, with 11 bases left between them.

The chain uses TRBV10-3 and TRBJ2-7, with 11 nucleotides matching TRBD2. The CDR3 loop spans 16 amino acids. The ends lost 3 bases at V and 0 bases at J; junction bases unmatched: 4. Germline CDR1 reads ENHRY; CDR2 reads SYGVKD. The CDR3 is CAISDHTSGSSYEQYF. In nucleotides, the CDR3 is TGTGCCATCAGTGACCACACTAGCGGGAGCTCCTACGAGCAGTACTTC.

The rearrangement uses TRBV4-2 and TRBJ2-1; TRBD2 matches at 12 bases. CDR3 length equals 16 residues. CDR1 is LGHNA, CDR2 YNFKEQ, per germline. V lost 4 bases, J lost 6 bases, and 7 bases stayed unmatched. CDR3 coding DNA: TGTGCCAGCAGCCCAGAATCGGGACTAGCGGGCAATGAGCAGTTCTTC. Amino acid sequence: CASSPESGLAGNEQFF.

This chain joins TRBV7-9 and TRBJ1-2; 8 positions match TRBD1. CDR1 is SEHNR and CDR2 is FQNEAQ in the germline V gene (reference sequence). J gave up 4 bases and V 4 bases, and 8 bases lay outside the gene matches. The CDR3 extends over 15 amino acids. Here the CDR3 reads CASSSGQEEPYGYTF. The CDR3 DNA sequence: TGTGCCAGCAGCTCGGGACAGGAGGAACCCTATGGCTACACCTTC.

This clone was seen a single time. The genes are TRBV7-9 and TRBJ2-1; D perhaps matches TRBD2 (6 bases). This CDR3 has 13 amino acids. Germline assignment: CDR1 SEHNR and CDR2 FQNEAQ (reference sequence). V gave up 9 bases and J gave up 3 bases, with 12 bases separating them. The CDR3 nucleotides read TGTGCCAGTTGGAGTAGCGGCTACAATGAGCAGTTCTTC. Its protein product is CASWSSGYNEQFF.